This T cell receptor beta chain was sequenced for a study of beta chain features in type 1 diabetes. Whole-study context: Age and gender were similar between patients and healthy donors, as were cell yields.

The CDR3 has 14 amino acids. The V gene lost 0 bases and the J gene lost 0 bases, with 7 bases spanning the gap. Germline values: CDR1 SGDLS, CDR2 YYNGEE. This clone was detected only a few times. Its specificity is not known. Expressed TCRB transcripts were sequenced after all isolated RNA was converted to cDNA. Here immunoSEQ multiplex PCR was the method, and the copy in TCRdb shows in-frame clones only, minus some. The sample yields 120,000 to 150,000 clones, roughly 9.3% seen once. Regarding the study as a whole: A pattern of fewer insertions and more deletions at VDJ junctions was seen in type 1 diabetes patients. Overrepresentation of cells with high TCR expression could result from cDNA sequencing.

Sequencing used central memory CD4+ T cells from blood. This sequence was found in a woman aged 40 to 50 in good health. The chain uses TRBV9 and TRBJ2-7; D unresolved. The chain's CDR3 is CASSVEINSYEQYF. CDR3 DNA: TGTGCCAGCAGCGTAGAAATTAACTCCTACGAGCAGTACTTC.